By share, the clone carrying this TCR beta chain counts as medium-sized. Its target is not known. The same CDR3 arises from other DNA sequences in this sample as well. The data were taken from a study of a mutant IDH1 vaccine in newly diagnosed glioma. Study-level information: In weeks 1, 3, 5, 7, 11, 15, 19 and 23, patients were vaccinated. Patients got their first vaccination 4-6 weeks after radiotherapy alone, or with temozolomide cycles. The therapy given earlier, which was standard therapy, consisted of radiotherapy, temozolomide, or both, and most of the patients received both.

The sample's time point: week 23, last vaccination. Vaccination used 300 ug of mutant IDH1 20-mer peptide per dose, with topical imiquimod. Using immunoSEQ multiplex PCR, the repertoire was profiled, and TCRdb retains in-frame clones only, with some absent. The sample carries around 78,000 clones, over 75% recorded once. The CDR3 extends over 14 amino acids. Germline V CDR1 and CDR2: SGHTA, FQGNSA. V shed 2 bases and J 6 bases; nucleotides not matched to a gene: 3. V usage is TRBV7-2 and J usage is TRBJ2-2, with TRBD2 identical over 7 bases. This clonotype was sampled from a young man with glioma. Some clones in this sample may be carry-over from other donors' samples. The material was PBMCs, obtained from a glioma patient whose treatment included an IDH1 peptide vaccine. In DNA, the CDR3 is TGTGCCAGCAGCTTAATGGGAGGGCCCGGGGAGCTGTTTTTT. It yields the protein CASSLMGGPGELFF. The whole variable domain, remainder taken from reference TRBV7-2 and TRBJ2-2, is GAGVSQSPSNKVTEKGKDVELRCDPISGHTALYWYRQSLGQGLEFLIYFQGNSAPDKSGLPSDRFSAERTGGSVSTLTIQRTQQEDSAVYLCASSLMGGPGELFFGEGSRLTVL.